The 27 T cell receptor beta chains in this list originate from one sample, sequenced in a study of T cells in Graves' hyperthyroidism and ophthalmopathy. RNA transcripts served as the template for amplifying TCR beta CDR3 regions. Carried out on the TCR CDR3, a first-round RT-PCR used the HTBI primer set. TCRdb independently ran MiXCR on the multiplex PCR reads; one entry per CDR3 protein. The table includes more than 300,000 distinct CDR3 sequences, approximately 15% detected once. The sequenced material came from blood. Receptors were obtained from a woman aged 25 to 39 with Graves' hyperthyroidism.

Ten or more counts support this clonotype. The rearrangement uses TRBV6-1 and TRBJ1-1; D is uncertain. Germline-derived CDR1 and CDR2 are MNHNS and SASEGT. V lost 7 bases to trimming and J lost 7 bases, with 19 bases between them. This CDR3 has 14 residues. The CDR3 DNA follows: TGTGCCAGCACATCCCGTTTCCAGGTCTTTGAAGCTTTCTTT. Amino acid sequence: CASTSRFQVFEAFF.

Ten or more counts support this clonotype. The chain joins TRBV7-9 to TRBJ1-1; possibly TRBD1 for D (5 bases). Trimming removed 4 bases from V and 6 bases from J, with 12 bases in between. Germline CDR1 is SEHNR and CDR2 is FQNEAQ (reference sequence). This CDR3 has 13 residues. CDR3: CASSYGTAPEAFF. The CDR3 coding sequence is TGTGCCAGCAGCTACGGGACCGCCCCTGAAGCTTTCTTT.

This clonotype was picked up many times. The chain employs TRBV28 and TRBJ2-5; TRBD1 agrees at 9 bases. Germline V gene data show CDR1 as MDHEN and CDR2 as SYDVKM. V shed 6 bases and J 2 bases; nucleotides not matched to a gene: 4. CDR3 length: 14 amino acids. The CDR3 region has the DNA TGTGCCAGCAGGTGGGACAGGGTTCAAGAGACCCAGTACTTC. It specifies CASRWDRVQETQYF.

This clonotype was observed at least ten times. The CDR3 coding sequence is TGTGCCAGCAGTGGAGCGGGACTAGCGGGCCGCTACGAGCAGTACTTC. Encoded protein: CASSGAGLAGRYEQYF. V and J are TRBV6-1 and TRBJ2-7, with 12 bases lining up with TRBD2. The CDR3 is 16 residues long. V shed 4 bases, J shed 3 bases, and the junction held 7 bases outside the gene matches. Germline V gene sequence: CDR1 MNHNS, CDR2 SASEGT.

V usage is TRBV2 and J usage is TRBJ2-3; D possibly uses TRBD1 or TRBD2 (6 bases each). CDR1 and CDR2 from the germline V gene are SNHLY and FYNNEI. This CDR3 comprises 14 residues. V dropped 10 bases and J dropped 4 bases, with 18 bases sitting between them. The CDR3 region has the DNA TGTGCCACTGAGCGGGCGCAGGGGCCAGATACGCAGTATTTT. Translation gives CATERAQGPDTQYF. Full variable domain (outside the CDR3, taken from reference TRBV2 and TRBJ2-3): EPEVTQTPSHQVTQMGQEVILRCVPISNHLYFYWYRQILGQKVEFLVSFYNNEISEKSEIFDDQFSVERPDGSNFTLKIRSTKLEDSAMYFCATERAQGPDTQYFGPGTRLTVL.

This clonotype was counted between two and nine times. The chain joins TRBV7-2 to TRBJ2-2; the match to TRBD2 covers 10 bases. The V gene's germline CDR1 is SGHTA and CDR2 FQGNSA. The CDR3 sequence is 15 residues long. V dropped 6 bases and J dropped 0; count of bases not matched to a gene: 1. CDR3 sequence reads: CASRTSGANTGELFF. CDR3 nucleotides: TGTGCCAGCAGAACTAGCGGGGCGAACACCGGGGAGCTGTTTTTT.

This clonotype came up many times. J is TRBJ2-1 and V is TRBV12-3 or TRBV12-4, with D unresolved. The CDR3 spans 15 residues. V was shortened by 3 bases and J by 8 bases, with 17 bases between the two germline ends. This CDR3 is CASSFSRSLIDEQFF. In nucleotides, the CDR3 is TGTGCCAGCAGTTTCTCGCGGAGCCTTATAGATGAGCAGTTCTTC.

This clonotype was seen many times. V gene TRBV5-1 combines with J gene TRBJ2-3; TRBD2 agrees at 13 bases. V gave up 0 bases and J gave up 5 bases; unmatched junction bases: 3. CDR1 and CDR2 (germline): SGHRS, YFSETQ. The CDR3 totals 16 residues. As DNA, the CDR3 is TGCGCCAGCAGCTTGGGGACTAGCGGGAGTGGAGATACGCAGTATTTT. Amino acids: CASSLGTSGSGDTQYF.

The gene calls are TRBV19 and TRBJ2-2, with 9 bases matching TRBD2. Germline V CDR1 and CDR2: LNHDA, SQIVND (reference sequence). The CDR3 runs 18 residues. V shed 4 bases and J 1 base; nucleotides not matched to a gene: 10. The CDR3 loop is CASSKLAGKTMNTGELFF. In DNA, the CDR3 is TGTGCCAGTAGTAAACTAGCGGGCAAAACTATGAACACCGGGGAGCTGTTTTTT.

The chain employs TRBV5-1 and TRBJ2-2; TRBD1 agrees at 8 bases. Germline CDR1 SGHRS, CDR2 YFSETQ. This CDR3 is built from 18 residues. V gave up 0 bases and J gave up 6 bases; unmatched junction bases: 13. The CDR3 DNA sequence: TGCGCCAGCAGCTTGGATGGGGCGACAGGGGCGGTAGCCGGGGAGCTGTTTTTT. Translation gives CASSLDGATGAVAGELFF.

This clonotype was counted only a few times. CDR3 in DNA: TGCAGTGCTAGCAGATCCTACGAGCAGTACTTC. The encoded protein is CSASRSYEQYF. The V call is TRBV20-1, the J call TRBJ2-7; D uncertain. From germline, CDR1 is DFQATT and CDR2 SNEGSKA (reference sequence). V was cut by 3 bases and J by 1 base, with 4 bases left in between. The CDR3 spans 11 residues.

Comments on this clonotype: A much bigger clone sits one base away, suggesting this may be a read error. The rearrangement joins TRBV7-9 to TRBJ2-5; TRBD2 is a possible D gene (7 bases). The CDR3 covers 15 residues. Germline loops: CDR1 SEHNR, CDR2 FQNEAQ (reference sequence). For the CDR3, the DNA is TGTGCCTGCAGCGCCAGGGGCGGGGGCGCAGAGACCCAGTACTTC. The encoded protein is CACSARGGGAETQYF. Looking up the rest from reference TRBV7-9 and TRBJ2-5 gives the full variable domain: DTGVSQNPRHKITKRGQNVTFRCDPISEHNRLYWYRQTLGQGPEFLTYFQNEAQLEKSRLLSDRFSAERPKGSFSTLEIQRTEQGDSAMYLCACSARGGGAETQYFGPGTRLLVL.

The V call is TRBV19, the J call TRBJ2-1, with a weak D call TRBD2 (5 bases). V dropped 0 bases and J dropped 4 bases, with 10 bases sitting between them. The CDR3 contains 15 residues. Germline V gene lookup returns CDR1 LNHDA and CDR2 SQIVND (reference sequence). CDR3 coding DNA: TGTGCCAGTAGTATAGATAGCGTCCCTTACAATGAGCAGTTCTTC. Protein product: CASSIDSVPYNEQFF.

This clonotype has only a few counts. The chain uses TRBV30 and TRBJ2-1; tentatively, D is TRBD1 (5 bases). The germline CDR1 and CDR2 sequences are GTSNPN and SVGIG (reference sequence). The CDR3 runs 12 residues. The V gene lost 4 bases and the J gene lost 4 bases, with 8 bases spanning the gap. The DNA of the CDR3 is TGTGCCTGGACCGACAGTTACAATGAGCAGTTCTTC. This translates into CAWTDSYNEQFF.

This clonotype was recorded a few times. The rearrangement uses TRBV7-9 and TRBJ2-5; D possibly matches TRBD1 or TRBD2 (5 bases each). The CDR3 is 18 amino acids. Trimming took off 6 bases at V and 3 bases at J, with 26 bases between the two ends. CDR1 and CDR2 from the germline V gene are SEHNR and FQNEAQ (reference sequence). This chain's CDR3 is CASRSKGTRKRDEETQYF. CDR3 nucleotides: TGTGCCAGCAGATCGAAAGGGACCCGCAAGAGGGATGAAGAGACCCAGTACTTC. Supplemented by reference TRBV7-9 and TRBJ2-5, the full variable domain reads DTGVSQNPRHKITKRGQNVTFRCDPISEHNRLYWYRQTLGQGPEFLTYFQNEAQLEKSRLLSDRFSAERPKGSFSTLEIQRTEQGDSAMYLCASRSKGTRKRDEETQYFGPGTRLLVL.

The J gene is TRBJ2-7, the V gene TRBV30, with 8 nucleotides matching TRBD2. The CDR3 extends over 14 amino acids. Germline V gene data show CDR1 as GTSNPN and CDR2 as SVGIG (reference sequence). J was trimmed by 2 bases and V by 8 bases; bases with no gene match: 11. The CDR3 sequence: CAAGGEGAAYEQYF. The CDR3 DNA is TGTGCCGCCGGGGGGGAAGGGGCGGCCTACGAGCAGTACTTC.

This clonotype was detected ten times or more. Germline and junction disagree at one end, which may indicate a read error. The chain couples TRBV4-2 to TRBJ2-1; D gene ambiguous. The CDR3 has 11 amino acids. Germline V gene data show CDR1 as LGHNA and CDR2 as YNFKEQ. CDR3 loop: CASRQEDEQFF. CDR3 DNA: TGTGCCAGCAGACAAGAAGATGAGCAGTTCTTC.

This clonotype was detected a few times. The rearrangement uses TRBV7-9 and TRBJ2-1; D call uncertain. Germline assignment: CDR1 SEHNR and CDR2 FQNEAQ (reference sequence). CDR3 length: 14 amino acids. V lost 4 bases and J lost 1, with 8 bases in between. The CDR3 bases are TGTGCCAGCAGCTCTTTTGGGTCCTACAATGAGCAGTTCTTC. This codes for CASSSFGSYNEQFF.

This clonotype was seen repeatedly, ten times or more. The rearrangement uses TRBV7-9 and TRBJ2-1; 7 bases agree with TRBD2. Germline values: CDR1 SEHNR, CDR2 FQNEAQ (reference sequence). The J segment lost 0 bases and the V segment lost 6 bases, leaving 14 bases of the junction unmatched. The CDR3 loop spans 18 amino acids. The CDR3 here is CASSQTPTSWSSYNEQFF. The CDR3 DNA reads TGTGCCAGCAGTCAGACCCCGACTAGCTGGAGCTCCTACAATGAGCAGTTCTTC.

The rearrangement links TRBV6-1 to TRBJ2-3; TRBD2 aligns across 9 bases. The CDR3 is 15 residues long. Germline V gene sequence: CDR1 MNHNS, CDR2 SASEGT. V lost 5 bases and J lost 2; bases outside the gene matches: 5. CDR3 sequence reads: CASSRLAVDTDTQYF. The CDR3 DNA reads TGTGCCAGCAGTAGACTAGCGGTAGACACAGATACGCAGTATTTT.

This clonotype was observed a few times. The chain uses TRBV20-1 and TRBJ2-5; TRBD2 is a possible D gene (6 bases). Germline V gene lookup returns CDR1 DFQATT and CDR2 SNEGSKA (reference sequence). This CDR3 is 13 amino acids long. V was trimmed by 3 bases and J by 4 bases, leaving 12 bases between them. In nucleotides, the CDR3 is TGCAGTGCTAGTGGCGGGGATGGAGAGACCCAGTACTTC. Its translation: CSASGGDGETQYF.

Ten or more counts support this clonotype. The chain carries TRBV2 and TRBJ2-7; 10 bases are shared with TRBD2. This CDR3 has 15 residues. The germline CDR1 and CDR2 sequences are SNHLY and FYNNEI. The V gene end was trimmed by 8 bases and the J gene end by 7 bases; junction bases not matched to a gene: 14. DNA for the CDR3: TGTGCCAGCTGGAGGGCACTTAGCGGGAGGTATGAGCAGTACTTC. It yields the protein CASWRALSGRYEQYF.

This clonotype was found many times. This rearrangement joins TRBV6-1 to TRBJ2-1; D remains ambiguous. Germline CDR1 MNHNS, CDR2 SASEGT. The CDR3 is 17 residues long. With 5 bases removed from V and 0 bases from J, the gap between germline ends came to 17 bases. CDR3 protein: CASSYPTLRSSYNEQFF. The CDR3 DNA reads as TGTGCCAGCAGTTACCCTACGCTCCGAAGCTCCTACAATGAGCAGTTCTTC.

The sample holds a few counts of this clonotype. Possible read error: a much larger clone is one base away. The chain uses TRBV2 and TRBJ2-1, with TRBD2 matching 9 bases. V lost 2 bases and J lost 12; bases outside the gene matches: 8. This CDR3 has 14 residues. Germline V gene sequence: CDR1 SNHLY, CDR2 FYNNEI. This chain's CDR3 is CASSEWGTSTGQFF. The CDR3 nucleotides are TGTGCCAGCAGTGAATGGGGGACTAGCACTGGGCAGTTCTTC. The variable domain in full, completed from reference TRBV2 and TRBJ2-1, reads EPEVTQTPSHQVTQMGQEVILRCVPISNHLYFYWYRQILGQKVEFLVSFYNNEISEKSEIFDDQFSVERPDGSNFTLKIRSTKLEDSAMYFCASSEWGTSTGQFFGPGTRLTVL.

This clonotype has a handful of counts. V is TRBV19 and J is TRBJ2-7; 9 bases agree with TRBD1. J lost 6 bases, V lost 3 bases, and 9 bases had no gene match. The CDR3 is 15 amino acids. Looked up from germline, CDR1 is LNHDA and CDR2 is SQIVND (reference sequence). The CDR3 sequence is CASSMGSTGGGEQYF. Written as DNA, the CDR3 is TGTGCCAGTAGTATGGGGTCGACAGGGGGAGGCGAGCAGTACTTC.

The table lists this clonotype with a few counts. This rearrangement joins TRBV2 to TRBJ1-6, with D tentatively TRBD1 (5 bases). Deletions cut 4 bases from V and 9 bases from J, with 13 bases between. Germline CDR1 and CDR2: SNHLY and FYNNEI. CDR3 length: 14 residues. The CDR3 reads CASSVADQGSPLHF. The DNA for the CDR3 is TGTGCCAGCAGTGTGGCGGATCAGGGTTCACCCCTCCACTTT. Supplemented by reference TRBV2 and TRBJ1-6, the full variable domain reads EPEVTQTPSHQVTQMGQEVILRCVPISNHLYFYWYRQILGQKVEFLVSFYNNEISEKSEIFDDQFSVERPDGSNFTLKIRSTKLEDSAMYFCASSVADQGSPLHFGNGTRLTVT.

About this clonotype itself: This may arise from a read error, as a much more abundant clone is one base away. This chain links TRBV29-1 with TRBJ2-3; 7 positions match TRBD2. V trimming: 4 bases; J trimming: 0 bases; junction bases outside the gene matches: 4. In germline, CDR1 is SQVTM, CDR2 ANQGSEA. The CDR3 has 14 amino acids. CDR3 nucleotides: TGCAGCGTTGTTATGGGACTAAGCACAGATACGCAGTATTTT. Translation: CSVVMGLSTDTQYF.